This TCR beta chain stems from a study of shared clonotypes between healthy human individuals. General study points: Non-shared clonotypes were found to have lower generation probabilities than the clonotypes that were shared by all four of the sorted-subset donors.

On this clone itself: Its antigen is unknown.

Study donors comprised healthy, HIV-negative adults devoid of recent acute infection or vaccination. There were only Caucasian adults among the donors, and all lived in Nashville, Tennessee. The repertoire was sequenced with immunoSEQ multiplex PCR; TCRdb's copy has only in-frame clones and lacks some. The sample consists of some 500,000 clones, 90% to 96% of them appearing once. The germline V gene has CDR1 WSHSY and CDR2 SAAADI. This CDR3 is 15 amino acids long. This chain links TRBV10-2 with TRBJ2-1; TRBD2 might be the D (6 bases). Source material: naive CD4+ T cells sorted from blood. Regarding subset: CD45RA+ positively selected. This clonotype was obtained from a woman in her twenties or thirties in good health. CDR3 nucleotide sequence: TGCGCGTCCAACAGGAGGGAGGTCTCCTACAATGAGCAGTTCTTC. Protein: CASNRREVSYNEQFF.